The T cell receptor beta chain described here comes from a study of CD4 T cells in relation to SARS-CoV-2 and coronaviruses. Across the whole study: The restricting HLA molecule for shared crossreactive spike epitopes was mapped. Broader study findings: Crossreactive clones expanded significantly less to SARS-CoV-2 than monoreactive clones.

There are 12 residues in the CDR3. Germline CDR1 and CDR2: SEHNR and FQNEAQ (reference sequence). V shed 1 base and J shed 6 bases, with 6 bases lying between them. The unexposed donors gave CD4+ T cells in 2011-2018, prior to COVID-19. After 10 to 11 days of culture, CD4+ T cells were isolated. For this clone: Its target is unknown.

Libraries were prepared by immunoSEQ multiplex PCR; TCRdb keeps only in-frame clonotypes and omits some of them. Here the sample spans 24,000 or so clones, around three quarters being singletons. Sequences were obtained from CD4+ T cells from PBMCs, cultured in vitro. This chain joins TRBV7-9 and TRBJ1-2, with D possibly TRBD1 on 5 matching bases. The receptor's source is a human donor in good health. For the CDR3, the DNA is TGTGCCAGCAGCTTAGAAGGGGATGGCTACACCTTC. The encoded protein is CASSLEGDGYTF.